This is a list of T cell receptor beta chains from one sample in a study of cytomegalovirus exposure and HLA in healthy donors. TCRdb's copy holds only in-frame clones and misses some; the assay was immunoSEQ multiplex PCR. Among roughly 300,000 clones listed, 80% to 90% were seen once. Sequenced: PBMCs. These receptor sequences come from a woman between 18 and 29 years old in good health and CMV-seronegative. CDR3s include the opening cysteine and the closing phenylalanine or tryptophan. A D gene is named only where the DNA matches it firmly. The size field is filled for only some rows; it gives once, few, many or a size class.

v_call	d_call	clone_size	j_call	cdr3_aa	cdr3_nt
TRBV19	-	-	TRBJ2-2	CASNSGGLANTGELFF	TGTGCCAGTAACAGCGGCGGACTGGCGAACACCGGGGAGCTGTTTTTT
TRBV9	-	-	TRBJ1-3	CASSKTQGSGNTIYF	TGTGCCAGCAGCAAAACCCAGGGTTCTGGAAACACCATATATTTT
TRBV28	-	-	TRBJ1-5	CASSSITYAQHF	TGTGCCAGCAGTTCCATAACCTATGCCCAGCATTTT
TRBV29-1	-	-	TRBJ1-5	CSVGTDNQPQHF	TGCAGCGTTGGGACAGACAATCAGCCCCAGCATTTT
TRBV4-2	TRBD1	-	TRBJ2-5	CASSQVQGAETQYF	TGTGCCAGCAGCCAAGTACAGGGGGCGGAGACCCAGTACTTC
TRBV9	TRBD2	-	TRBJ2-5	CASSPHVAGGQETQYF	TGTGCCAGCAGTCCCCACGTGGCGGGAGGACAAGAGACCCAGTACTTC
TRBV18	-	-	TRBJ2-3	CASCLARDTQYF	TGTGCCAGCTGTCTAGCGAGGGATACGCAGTATTTT
TRBV27	TRBD2	-	TRBJ2-5	CASSFGGGAQETQYF	TGTGCCAGCAGTTTTGGGGGAGGGGCTCAAGAGACCCAGTACTTC
TRBV23-1	-	-	TRBJ2-4	CASSQSEGLAKNIQYF	TGCGCCAGCAGTCAATCGGAGGGTTTAGCCAAAAACATTCAGTACTTC
TRBV7-8	-	-	TRBJ2-3	CASSSQGYTQYF	TGTGCCAGCAGCTCACAGGGATATACGCAGTATTTT
TRBV6-1	-	-	TRBJ1-1	CASRRDQGTEAFF	TGTGCCAGCAGAAGGGATCAGGGCACTGAAGCTTTCTTT
TRBV2	TRBD1	-	TRBJ1-4	CASTETGTNEKLFF	TGTGCCAGCACGGAGACAGGGACTAATGAAAAACTGTTTTTT
TRBV27	-	-	TRBJ2-7	CASSLTNSYEQYF	TGTGCCAGCAGCCTGACTAACTCCTACGAGCAGTACTTC
TRBV6-6	-	once	TRBJ1-2	CASSYPPNSEGYTF	TGTGCCAGCAGTTACCCCCCGAACAGTGAGGGCTACACCTTC
TRBV9	TRBD2	-	TRBJ2-1	CASTPRLAGGLNEQFF	TGTGCCAGCACCCCCCGACTAGCGGGAGGGCTCAATGAGCAGTTCTTC
TRBV5-1	-	-	TRBJ1-1	CASRESTRNTEAFF	TGCGCCAGCAGAGAATCGACACGAAACACTGAAGCTTTCTTT
TRBV5-6	TRBD1	-	TRBJ2-1	CASSLPGQTGPEQFF	TGTGCCAGCAGCTTACCGGGACAGACGGGCCCTGAGCAGTTCTTC
TRBV28	TRBD1	-	TRBJ2-3	CASSQDRGSGTDTQYF	TGTGCCAGCAGTCAAGACAGGGGTTCAGGGACAGATACGCAGTATTTT
TRBV11-2	TRBD2	-	TRBJ2-5	CASSLYREAETQYF	TGTGCCAGCAGCTTATATCGGGAGGCGGAGACCCAGTACTTC
TRBV18	TRBD1	-	TRBJ1-1	CASSPRDRGINTEAFF	TGTGCCAGCTCACCCCGGGACAGGGGCATCAACACTGAAGCTTTCTTT
TRBV5-1	TRBD1	-	TRBJ2-5	CASSSTPTGAGETQYF	TGCGCCAGCAGCTCAACCCCGACAGGGGCGGGAGAGACCCAGTACTTC
TRBV18	-	-	TRBJ2-7	CASSPGRGVDEQYF	TGTGCCAGCTCGCCAGGCAGGGGGGTGGACGAGCAGTACTTC
TRBV5-1	TRBD1	once	TRBJ1-4	CASSSGDRATNEKLFF	TGCGCCAGCAGCTCCGGGGACAGAGCAACTAATGAAAAACTGTTTTTT
TRBV7-8	TRBD1	-	TRBJ2-2	CASRGTGGTGELFF	TGTGCCAGCAGAGGGACAGGGGGGACCGGGGAGCTGTTTTTT
TRBV15	TRBD1	-	TRBJ1-5	CATSRGGQGARQPQHF	TGTGCCACCAGCAGGGGTGGACAGGGGGCCCGACAGCCCCAGCATTTT
TRBV7-2	TRBD2	few	TRBJ2-3	CASSPAGGRADTQYF	TGTGCCAGCAGCCCAGCGGGAGGGCGAGCAGATACGCAGTATTTT
TRBV6-5	TRBD1	-	TRBJ1-1	CASSYIGQGSSEAFF	TGTGCCAGCAGTTATATCGGACAGGGAAGTTCGGAGGCTTTCTTT
TRBV4-1	TRBD2	-	TRBJ2-7	CASSQTSGGSYEQYF	TGCGCCAGCAGCCAGACTAGCGGGGGATCCTACGAGCAGTACTTC
TRBV7-6	-	-	TRBJ2-3	CASSRGGADTQYF	TGTGCCAGCAGTAGGGGGGGTGCAGATACGCAGTATTTT
TRBV5-1	TRBD2	-	TRBJ2-1	CASSLLSLAVYNEQFF	TGCGCCAGCAGCTTGCTTTCGCTAGCGGTATACAATGAGCAGTTCTTC
TRBV30	-	-	TRBJ1-2	CAWSVNGERGYTF	TGTGCCTGGAGTGTAAACGGGGAACGTGGCTACACCTTC
TRBV19	TRBD1	-	TRBJ1-2	CASPGTGFGYTF	TGTGCCAGCCCCGGGACAGGGTTTGGCTACACCTTC
TRBV19	TRBD2	-	TRBJ2-7	CASSAPGLASSYEQYF	TGTGCCAGTAGTGCACCGGGACTAGCGAGCTCCTACGAGCAGTACTTC
TRBV2	-	-	TRBJ1-3	CASNQASSGNTIYF	TGTGCCAGCAATCAGGCATCCTCTGGAAACACCATATATTTT
TRBV19	TRBD2	-	TRBJ2-1	CASRERETPYNEQFF	TGTGCCAGTAGAGAGCGGGAGACCCCCTACAATGAGCAGTTCTTC
TRBV28	-	-	TRBJ2-7	CASAQVYEQYF	TGTGCCAGTGCACAGGTGTACGAGCAGTACTTC
TRBV29-1	-	-	TRBJ2-1	CSVEGRPIYNEQFF	TGCAGCGTTGAGGGCAGACCTATCTACAATGAGCAGTTCTTC
TRBV6-5	-	once	TRBJ2-7	CASSPDMGHEQYF	TGTGCCAGCAGCCCGGACATGGGGCACGAGCAGTACTTC
TRBV10-3	-	-	TRBJ1-2	CAISEGQGSDGYTF	TGTGCCATCAGTGAAGGTCAGGGGAGCGATGGCTACACCTTC
TRBV18	-	-	TRBJ2-7	CASSAMEVYEQYF	TGTGCCAGCTCAGCTATGGAGGTCTACGAGCAGTACTTC
TRBV7-6	TRBD1	-	TRBJ1-3	CASSLGQGADGNTIYF	TGTGCCAGCAGCTTAGGGCAGGGGGCGGATGGAAACACCATATATTTT
TRBV5-5	-	-	TRBJ1-1	CASSWGQNEAFF	TGTGCCAGCAGCTGGGGACAAAATGAAGCTTTCTTT
TRBV30	TRBD1	-	TRBJ1-2	CAFATGVRGYTF	TGTGCCTTCGCTACAGGGGTGAGGGGCTACACCTTC